This TCR beta chain was obtained from a study of Graves' ophthalmopathy and Graves' hyperthyroidism. The TCR beta CDR3 regions underwent amplification from RNA transcripts. In the first round, RT-PCR was carried out with HTBI primers, and a multiplex PCR formed the second round. TCRdb re-derived calls from the multiplex PCR reads in MiXCR, one entry per CDR3 protein. The data hold around 340,000 distinct CDR3 sequences, with 15% to 20% observed a single time. Germline lookup yields CDR1 SGHTA and CDR2 FQGNSA. CDR3 length equals 15 residues. Trimming at V came to 6 bases and at J to 5 bases, leaving 12 bases not matched to a gene. Notes on the study in general: Blood also contained most of the expanded thyroid clonotypes above 0.001 frequency.

This clonotype was found many times. What it binds is not known. This TCR came from an adult man with Graves' ophthalmopathy. The chain has TRBV7-2 and TRBJ2-7; 8 nucleotides line up with TRBD1. The material sequenced was peripheral blood. CDR3 DNA sequence: TGTGCCAGCAGACCTGATCGGGACAGGTTGAACGAGCAGTACTTC. This sequence encodes CASRPDRDRLNEQYF.